A single sample gave rise to the 5 T cell receptor beta chains below, sequenced in a study of shared clonotypes between healthy human individuals. Profiling relied on immunoSEQ multiplex PCR, and the TCRdb table lists in-frame clones only, not all of them. The table shows approximately 2.5 million clones, with approximately 93% occurring only once. Specimen: naive CD4+ T cells from PBMCs. Sample subset: CD45RA+ positively selected. These receptors were taken from a man aged 18-30 years in good health. Some clones in this sample may be carry-over from other donors' samples.

This chain joins TRBV4-1 and TRBJ2-5, with a tentative D call TRBD2 (5 bases). CDR3 length: 17 residues. CDR1 is MGHRA, CDR2 YSYEKL, per germline. V was shortened by 0 bases and J by 0 bases, with 14 bases between the two germline ends. This CDR3 is CASSQDRTGLHQETQYF. In DNA, the CDR3 is TGCGCCAGCAGCCAAGATCGTACCGGACTCCACCAAGAGACCCAGTACTTC.

V and J are TRBV28 and TRBJ2-5, with D unclear. Germline assignment: CDR1 MDHEN and CDR2 SYDVKM. The ends were cut back, 6 bases at V and 4 bases at J, with 6 bases in the middle. This CDR3 has 11 amino acids. CDR3: CASSQSETQYF. CDR3 in DNA: TGTGCCAGCAGCCAATCAGAGACCCAGTACTTC. Based on the CDR3 plus reference TRBV28 and TRBJ2-5, the full variable domain is DVKVTQSSRYLVKRTGEKVFLECVQDMDHENMFWYRQDPGLGLRLIYFSYDVKMKEKGDIPEGYSVSREKKERFSLILESASTNQTSMYLCASSQSETQYFGPGTRLLVL.

Points on this clone: Within the sample, other DNA sequences also encode this same CDR3. The rearrangement joins TRBV27 to TRBJ1-2; D is undetermined. CDR3 length: 15 amino acids. The germline V and J ends were trimmed by 6 bases and 0 bases, with 14 bases remaining between them. Germline CDR1 and CDR2: MNHEY and SMNVEV (reference sequence). The CDR3 nucleotides are TGTGCCAGCAGCCCCTCGCGCAGAGCTAACTATGGCTACACCTTC. This codes for CASSPSRRANYGYTF.

The chain joins TRBV7-9 to TRBJ1-4; a possible D gene is TRBD1 (5 bases). There are 15 residues in the CDR3. With 0 bases removed from V and 0 bases from J, the gap between germline ends came to 5 bases. Germline V gives CDR1 SEHNR, CDR2 FQNEAQ (reference sequence). The DNA for the CDR3 is TGTGCCAGCAGCTTAGCGGGGCCAACTAATGAAAAACTGTTTTTT. Protein product: CASSLAGPTNEKLFF.

The genes are TRBV11-2 and TRBJ2-7, with D uncertain. V was shortened by 2 bases and J by 2 bases, with 13 bases between the two germline ends. From germline, CDR1 is SGHAT and CDR2 FQNNGV. The CDR3 is 15 residues long. The CDR3 loop is CASSLISAPTYEQYF. CDR3 sequence (DNA): TGTGCCAGCAGCTTAATCTCAGCGCCCACCTACGAGCAGTACTTC.